This T cell receptor (beta chain) was obtained from a study of T-cell reconstitution after alpha-beta-depleted transplantation in children. A note on this clonotype: Its antigen is currently unknown.

The TCRbeta library incorporated unique molecular identifiers. TCRdb itself ran the PCR reads through MiXCR, one entry per CDR3 protein. The table records fewer than 700,000 distinct CDR3 sequences, approximately 13% of them present only once. This CDR3 has 13 amino acids. V lost 2 bases and J lost 1, with 8 bases in between. Per germline, CDR1 GTSNPN and CDR2 SVGIG (reference sequence). Whole-study results and caveats: Certain patients had high TCRbeta diversity at day 60, and it came from recipient T cells and thymic progenitors that survived. Two months or so post-transplant, alpha-beta T cells reportedly derived from several hundred expanded graft clones.

Here the sequenced sample was PBMCs, mostly from graft donor cells, taken 360 days after TCRalphabeta/CD19-depleted stem cell transplant. This rearrangement joins TRBV30 to TRBJ1-1; D unresolved. This receptor was identified in a male patient between 5 and 17 years old who had a stem cell transplant for acute myeloid leukemia, so the T cells may come from the graft donor. CDR3 DNA sequence: TGTGCCTGGAGTTGGGCAGGGAACACTGAAGCTTTCTTT. Residues: CAWSWAGNTEAFF. Using reference TRBV30 and TRBJ1-1 for the parts outside the CDR3, the full variable domain is SQTIHQWPATLVQPVGSPLSLECTVEGTSNPNLYWYRQAAGRGLQLLFYSVGIGQISSEVPQNLSASRPQDRQFILSSKKLLLSDSGFYLCAWSWAGNTEAFFGQGTRLTVV.